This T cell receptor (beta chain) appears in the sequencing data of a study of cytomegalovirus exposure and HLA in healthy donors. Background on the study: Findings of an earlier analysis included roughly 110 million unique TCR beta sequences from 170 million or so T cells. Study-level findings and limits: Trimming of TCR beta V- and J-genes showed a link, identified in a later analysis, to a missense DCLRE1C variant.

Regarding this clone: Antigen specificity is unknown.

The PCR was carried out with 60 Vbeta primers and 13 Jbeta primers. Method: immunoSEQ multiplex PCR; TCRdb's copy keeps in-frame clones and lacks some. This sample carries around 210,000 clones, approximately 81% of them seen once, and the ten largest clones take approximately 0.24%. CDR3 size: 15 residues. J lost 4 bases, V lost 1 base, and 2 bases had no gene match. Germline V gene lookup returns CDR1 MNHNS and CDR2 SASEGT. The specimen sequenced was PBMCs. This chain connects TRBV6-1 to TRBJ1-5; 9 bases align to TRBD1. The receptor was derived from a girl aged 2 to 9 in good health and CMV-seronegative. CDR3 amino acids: CASSEGTGVNQPQHF. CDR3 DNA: TGTGCCAGCAGTGAAGGGACAGGGGTTAATCAGCCCCAGCATTTT.